Here is one T cell receptor beta chain with its context. Its antigen is currently unknown. TCRdb used MiXCR to reprocess the 5' RACE reads, holding one entry per CDR3 protein. The data show about 200,000 distinct CDR3 sequences, 16% seen once. V dropped 7 bases and J dropped 7; count of bases not matched to a gene: 13. Germline V gene lookup returns CDR1 SEHNR and CDR2 FQNEAQ (reference sequence). The CDR3 loop spans 14 amino acids. These data come from a study of T-cell memory formation after mild COVID-19. About the research overall: The study found TCR clusters largely donor specific. Broader study findings: Clones that got smaller from day 15 to 85 had even CD4/CD8, while clones growing later tipped toward CD4+. CD4+ contracting clones were mainly CM and EM; CD8+ ones, EMRA. Nothing showed for sure that second-wave clones peaking on day 37 were SARS-CoV-2 specific.

Input material: PBMCs or a T cell subset sorted from them (not recorded which). This receptor was identified in an adult woman who had mild COVID-19 (a few samples of this study predate the infection). Cell type and time point are not known. The chain has TRBV7-9 and TRBJ2-7; TRBD2 agrees at 7 bases. For the CDR3, the DNA is TGTGCCAGCAAATCTAGCCTCAGGGAGGGTGAGCAGTACTTC. Translating gives CASKSSLREGEQYF.